The present entry profiles one T cell receptor beta chain with its context. Its antigen is not known. The donors comprised healthy bone marrow donors. Primers for the PCR totalled 60 Vbeta and 13 Jbeta. Sequenced by immunoSEQ multiplex PCR; TCRdb stores in-frame clones only, minus some. The repertoire holds approximately 130,000 clones, more than 75% seen once, with 0.95% to 1.4% in the top ten. This specimen comes from a study of cytomegalovirus exposure and HLA in healthy donors. Findings and caveats of the study: Later on, a genetic analysis was performed. It linked a missense variant in DCLRE1C with V- and J-gene trimming of TCR beta. Later analysis found that TCR beta chains associated with HLA were more clonally expanded than other, equally common chains.

V was clipped by 4 bases and J by 6 bases; unmatched bases: 6. This CDR3 contains 15 residues. Germline V gives CDR1 SGHNT, CDR2 YYREEE (reference sequence). The chain employs TRBV5-4 and TRBJ2-3; 12 bases match TRBD2. The sequenced sample was PBMCs. This TCR was recovered from a male donor in good health and CMV-seronegative. The CDR3 DNA is TGTGCCAGCAGCCCTACCGGGACTAGCGGGGATACGCAGTATTTT. Protein sequence: CASSPTGTSGDTQYF.